These 23 T cell receptor beta chains originate from one sample sequenced in a study of T cell responses to AZD1222 COVID-19 vaccine. The table came from immunoSEQ multiplex PCR; TCRdb's copy has only in-frame clones and leaves some out. The table records 96,000 or so clones, roughly 90% of them present only once. The source was peripheral blood, collected on day 0 of AZD1222 vaccination. The origin of the receptors is an adult in good health.

This clone turned up a few times. The chain has TRBV9 and TRBJ1-1; TRBD1 is a possible D gene (6 bases). Trimming took off 4 bases at V and 1 base at J, with 17 bases between the two ends. CDR3 length: 16 residues. Germline CDR1 SGDLS, CDR2 YYNGEE. CDR3 loop: CASSPRGGVSNTEAFF. In DNA, the CDR3 is TGTGCCAGCAGCCCAAGGGGGGGGGTTTCGAACACTGAAGCTTTCTTT.

This chain links TRBV28 with TRBJ1-4, with D hard to call. The CDR3 has 14 residues. CDR1 is MDHEN and CDR2 is SYDVKM in the germline V gene. The germline V and J ends were trimmed by 5 bases and 4 bases, with 11 bases remaining between them. DNA for the CDR3: TGTGCCAGCAGTCCCCCGTGGGGTAATGAAAAACTGTTTTTT. Amino acids: CASSPPWGNEKLFF.

The genes are TRBV5-6 and TRBJ1-2; D remains unclear. The germline V gene encodes CDR1 SGHDT and CDR2 YYEEEE. V was pared by 1 base and J by 8 bases, with 9 bases between. The CDR3 has 12 residues. The CDR3 protein is CASSLRPSGYTF. The CDR3 DNA reads TGTGCCAGCAGCTTGAGGCCGTCAGGCTACACCTTC.

The rearrangement links TRBV4-3 to TRBJ1-2; D gene uncertain. The CDR3 contains 14 residues. V lost 0 bases, J lost 4 bases, and 9 bases lay in between. CDR1 and CDR2 (germline): LGHNA, YSLEER. The DNA of the CDR3 is TGCGCCAGCAGCCAAGATACTGGGGTCTATGGCTACACCTTC. It yields the protein CASSQDTGVYGYTF.

The V gene is TRBV28, the J gene TRBJ2-5, with D perhaps matching TRBD1 or TRBD2 (6 bases each). V was clipped by 3 bases and J by 5 bases, with 13 bases between them. CDR3 length: 14 amino acids. Germline V gives CDR1 MDHEN, CDR2 SYDVKM. The CDR3 loop reads CASSFPQGRETQYF. For the CDR3, the DNA is TGTGCCAGCAGTTTCCCCCAGGGGAGGGAGACCCAGTACTTC.

The chain carries TRBV6-2 or TRBV6-3 and TRBJ1-2; D remains ambiguous. The germline CDR1 and CDR2 sequences are MNHEY and SVGEGT. The ends were cut back, 5 bases at V and 4 bases at J, with 17 bases in the middle. The CDR3 is 15 residues long. CDR3 sequence reads: CASSPGNFASYGYTF. CDR3 nucleotide sequence: TGTGCCAGCAGTCCGGGCAACTTCGCCTCCTATGGCTACACCTTC.

The genes are TRBV10-3 and TRBJ2-7; 10 nucleotides agree with TRBD2. Trimming took 3 bases from V and 4 from J; bases not matched to a gene: 6. Germline assignment: CDR1 ENHRY and CDR2 SYGVKD. The CDR3 has 15 residues. In DNA form, the CDR3 reads TGTGCCATCAGTGAAGAAGCGGGAGGGCCGTACGAGCAGTACTTC. As protein: CAISEEAGGPYEQYF.

The CDR3 is CASSIGLAGALYEQYF. For the CDR3, the DNA is TGTGCCAGTAGTATCGGGCTAGCGGGAGCCCTCTACGAGCAGTACTTC. This chain links TRBV19 with TRBJ2-7, with 10 bases identical to TRBD2. V lost 3 bases and J lost 3; bases outside the gene matches: 8. The CDR3 has 16 residues. Per the germline V gene, CDR1 is LNHDA and CDR2 is SQIVND (reference sequence).

The chain links TRBV19 to TRBJ1-5; no definite D call. The ends were cut back, 9 bases at V and 8 bases at J, with 17 bases in the middle. This CDR3 is built from 13 residues. Germline CDR1 and CDR2: LNHDA and SQIVND (reference sequence). This CDR3 is CASSTGWREPQHF. The CDR3 DNA sequence: TGTGCCAGCTCAACCGGGTGGAGGGAGCCCCAGCATTTT. The variable domain in full, completed from reference TRBV19 and TRBJ1-5, reads DGGITQSPKYLFRKEGQNVTLSCEQNLNHDAMYWYRQDPGQGLRLIYYSQIVNDFQKGDIAEGYSVSREKKESFPLTVTSAQKNPTAFYLCASSTGWREPQHFGDGTRLSIL.

This chain links TRBV7-2 with TRBJ2-1, with a possible D match to TRBD2 (6 bases). V lost 0 bases to trimming and J lost 6 bases, with 15 bases between them. This CDR3 spans 16 amino acids. Germline V lookup: CDR1 SGHTA, CDR2 FQGNSA. The CDR3 region is CASSLAVADVFNEQFF. As DNA, the CDR3 is TGTGCCAGCAGCTTAGCGGTAGCGGACGTTTTCAATGAGCAGTTCTTC. The full variable domain, in which reference TRBV7-2 and TRBJ2-1 provide the parts outside the CDR3, is GAGVSQSPSNKVTEKGKDVELRCDPISGHTALYWYRQSLGQGLEFLIYFQGNSAPDKSGLPSDRFSAERTGGSVSTLTIQRTQQEDSAVYLCASSLAVADVFNEQFFGPGTRLTVL.

The rearrangement uses TRBV7-9 and TRBJ1-2; 10 nucleotides match TRBD1. V lost 1 base and J lost 3; bases outside the gene matches: 8. From germline, CDR1 is SEHNR and CDR2 FQNEAQ (reference sequence). The CDR3 has 17 residues. CDR3 loop: CASSLVPRTGGDYGYTF. The CDR3 nucleotides read TGTGCCAGCAGCTTAGTTCCCCGGACAGGGGGTGACTATGGCTACACCTTC.

V usage is TRBV4-3 and J usage is TRBJ2-6; TRBD1 agrees at 9 bases. J was trimmed by 12 bases and V by 3 bases; bases with no gene match: 6. The CDR3 totals 14 residues. CDR1 is LGHNA, CDR2 YSLEER, per germline. The CDR3 protein is CASSQGGQGGVLTF. In DNA form, the CDR3 reads TGCGCCAGCAGCCAGGGGGGACAGGGCGGCGTCCTGACTTTC.

The J gene is TRBJ2-7, the V gene TRBV4-3; D is perhaps TRBD2 (6 bases). The germline gives CDR1 LGHNA, CDR2 YSLEER. This CDR3 region has 21 residues. V lost 3 bases, J lost 0 bases, and 30 bases lay in between. The CDR3 DNA follows: TGCGCCAGCAGCCATCGTGATTGGACAAGACTAGATTATAATAGCTCCTACGAGCAGTACTTC. Translating gives CASSHRDWTRLDYNSSYEQYF.

The chain links TRBV6-5 to TRBJ1-2, with D possibly being TRBD1 (6 bases). The CDR3 totals 15 residues. Per germline, CDR1 MNHEY and CDR2 SVGAGI. Trimming took off 0 bases at V and 5 bases at J, with 13 bases between the two ends. The chain's CDR3 is CASSYSTGGAYGYTF. CDR3 DNA: TGTGCCAGCAGTTACTCGACTGGGGGGGCGTATGGCTACACCTTC.

This rearrangement joins TRBV28 to TRBJ1-3; 8 nucleotides agree with TRBD1. Trimming at V came to 3 bases and at J to 2 bases, leaving 3 bases not matched to a gene. The CDR3 has 15 amino acids. Germline loops: CDR1 MDHEN, CDR2 SYDVKM. The CDR3 reads CASSLGTGPGNTIYF. The CDR3 DNA reads TGTGCCAGCAGTTTGGGGACAGGCCCTGGAAACACCATATATTTT. The full variable domain, completed using reference TRBV28 and TRBJ1-3, is DVKVTQSSRYLVKRTGEKVFLECVQDMDHENMFWYRQDPGLGLRLIYFSYDVKMKEKGDIPEGYSVSREKKERFSLILESASTNQTSMYLCASSLGTGPGNTIYFGEGSWLTVV.

This clone has only one observation. The chain employs TRBV7-6 and TRBJ1-3; D gene uncertain. Germline values: CDR1 SGHVS, CDR2 FNYEAQ. Trimming removed 5 bases at V and 0 bases at J, with 11 bases between. The CDR3 contains 15 residues. CDR3 region: CASSPASRSGNTIYF. CDR3 sequence (DNA): TGTGCCAGCAGCCCCGCCAGTCGCTCTGGAAACACCATATATTTT.

The chain uses TRBV7-9 and TRBJ2-7; 9 bases line up with TRBD1. Germline trimming cut 4 bases from V and 5 bases from J; bases unmatched to any gene: 9. CDR1 is SEHNR, CDR2 FQNEAQ, per germline (reference sequence). The CDR3 contains 15 residues. The CDR3 DNA reads as TGTGCCAGCAGCTCCACAGGGGGCGCATCGGACGAGCAGTACTTC. It yields the protein CASSSTGGASDEQYF.

The chain links TRBV7-2 to TRBJ1-2, with D unresolved. This CDR3 has 15 residues. Trimming shortened V by 0 bases and J by 6 bases, and 14 bases separated the two germline ends. CDR1 is SGHTA, CDR2 FQGNSA, per germline. In DNA form, the CDR3 reads TGTGCCAGCAGCTTAGCTGCAGGCCCTCTTCATGGCTACACCTTC. It is translated as CASSLAAGPLHGYTF.

Comment on this clone: One junction end disagrees with the germline gene, perhaps due to a read error. The genes are TRBV3-1 (or the pseudogene TRBV3-2) and TRBJ1-1; 9 positions match TRBD1. Germline V gene data show CDR1 as LGHDT and CDR2 as YNNKEL (reference sequence). The CDR3 consists of 16 residues. In nucleotides, the CDR3 is TGTGCCAGCAGCCTTAGAACCGGGACAGGGAACTCTGAAGCTTTCTTT. Protein product: CASSLRTGTGNSEAFF.

The chain recombines TRBV6-2 or TRBV6-3 with TRBJ2-5; the match to TRBD2 covers 9 bases. V shed 0 bases, J shed 4 bases, and the junction held 6 bases outside the gene matches. The CDR3 covers 16 residues. CDR1 is MNHEY and CDR2 is SVGEGT in the germline V gene. CDR3 amino acids: CASSYSTSGGGETQYF. For the CDR3, the DNA is TGTGCCAGCAGTTACTCGACTAGCGGAGGAGGAGAGACCCAGTACTTC.

The chain recombines TRBV5-6 with TRBJ1-4, with D perhaps matching TRBD1 (6 bases). CDR3 length: 16 amino acids. Germline CDR1 and CDR2: SGHDT and YYEEEE. V was clipped by 2 bases and J by 10 bases, with 21 bases between them. The CDR3 here is CASSFGIGDGRGKLFF. The CDR3 coding sequence is TGTGCCAGCAGCTTCGGGATAGGGGACGGCAGGGGAAAACTGTTTTTT.

The rearrangement links TRBV7-9 to TRBJ2-7, with TRBD1 identical over 10 bases. Trimming cost V 2 bases and J 0 bases; bases outside gene matches: 7. CDR1 SEHNR and CDR2 FQNEAQ come from the germline V gene (reference sequence). CDR3 length: 17 residues. In DNA, the CDR3 is TGTGCCAGCAGCTTATACCTTGGACAGGGGGTCTCCTACGAGCAGTACTTC. Translation: CASSLYLGQGVSYEQYF. Full variable domain (rest looked up from reference TRBV7-9 and TRBJ2-7): DTGVSQNPRHKITKRGQNVTFRCDPISEHNRLYWYRQTLGQGPEFLTYFQNEAQLEKSRLLSDRFSAERPKGSFSTLEIQRTEQGDSAMYLCASSLYLGQGVSYEQYFGPGTRLTVT.

This clone came up a few times. The rearrangement uses TRBV6-6 and TRBJ2-7; the match to TRBD2 covers 11 bases. CDR1 and CDR2 (germline): MNHNY, SVGAGI (reference sequence). This CDR3 spans 15 amino acids. With 6 bases clipped from V and 2 bases from J, the junction kept 6 bases outside the gene matches. CDR3 in amino acids: CASSFLAGGPYEQYF. CDR3 bases: TGTGCCAGCAGCTTTCTAGCGGGAGGCCCCTACGAGCAGTACTTC.